This passage covers 8 T cell receptor beta chains from one sample sequenced in a study of control samples from healthy donors and cancer patients. Clones were read by immunoSEQ multiplex PCR, and TCRdb kept only the in-frame ones, dropping some. The sample contains 35,000 to 45,000 clones, approximately 87% of which appear only once. Specimen: blood. These receptors were taken from a man aged 55 to 70 in good health.

This chain uses TRBV5-4 with TRBJ2-1, with D perhaps matching TRBD1 (6 bases). The germline V gene encodes CDR1 SGHNT and CDR2 YYREEE (reference sequence). Trimming cost V 4 bases and J 8 bases, with 16 bases left between them. The CDR3 is 14 residues long. CDR3 loop: CASSLGQGRDEQFF. The CDR3 DNA reads TGTGCCAGCAGCCTCGGGCAGGGGCGCGATGAGCAGTTCTTC.

This clone turned up a few times. The chain carries TRBV19 and TRBJ1-5; D is ambiguous. Trimming removed 2 bases at V and 3 bases at J, with 8 bases between. Germline V gene sequence: CDR1 LNHDA, CDR2 SQIVND (reference sequence). This CDR3 spans 14 amino acids. The chain's CDR3 is CASSIPRNNQPQHF. As DNA, the CDR3 is TGTGCCAGTAGTATACCGCGGAACAATCAGCCCCAGCATTTT. Full variable domain (remainder filled in from reference TRBV19 and TRBJ1-5): DGGITQSPKYLFRKEGQNVTLSCEQNLNHDAMYWYRQDPGQGLRLIYYSQIVNDFQKGDIAEGYSVSREKKESFPLTVTSAQKNPTAFYLCASSIPRNNQPQHFGDGTRLSIL.

The chain couples TRBV11-2 to TRBJ2-1; D is ambiguous. The V gene lost 0 bases and the J gene lost 1 base, with 22 bases spanning the gap. Per the germline V gene, CDR1 is SGHAT and CDR2 is FQNNGV. CDR3 size: 20 residues. The CDR3 loop is CASSLDLRSRGPRSYNEQFF. DNA for the CDR3: TGTGCCAGCAGCTTAGATCTAAGGTCGCGTGGTCCCAGGTCCTACAATGAGCAGTTCTTC.

The chain carries TRBV3-1 (or the pseudogene TRBV3-2) and TRBJ2-7; D gene uncertain. This CDR3 is 12 amino acids long. Germline lookup yields CDR1 LGHDT and CDR2 YNNKEL (reference sequence). V was pared by 0 bases and J by 5 bases, with 5 bases between. CDR3 in amino acids: CASSQDLHEQYF. In DNA form, the CDR3 reads TGTGCCAGCAGCCAAGATCTCCACGAGCAGTACTTC.

V and J are TRBV4-2 and TRBJ1-2; 7 bases map to TRBD1. Germline loops: CDR1 LGHNA, CDR2 YNFKEQ. With 2 bases clipped from V and 3 bases from J, the junction kept 3 bases outside the gene matches. This CDR3 contains 14 residues. The CDR3 protein is CASSQQGGDYGYTF. As DNA, the CDR3 is TGTGCCAGCAGCCAACAGGGGGGGGACTATGGCTACACCTTC.

The V call is TRBV27, the J call TRBJ2-3, with TRBD2 identical over 7 bases. Germline V gene lookup returns CDR1 MNHEY and CDR2 SMNVEV (reference sequence). The CDR3 runs to 13 residues. Trimming cost V 8 bases and J 9 bases; bases outside gene matches: 11. The CDR3 DNA sequence: TGTGCCAGCCGGGGACTACCACTTGAGACGCAGTATTTT. This translates into CASRGLPLETQYF.

This clone came up once. Here the CDR3 DNA reads TGCGCCAGCAGCTTGGTTGCGGGAGGCAGTGAGCAGTTCTTC. Its protein is CASSLVAGGSEQFF. The rearrangement uses TRBV5-1 and TRBJ2-1; the match to TRBD2 covers 8 bases. The CDR3 is 14 residues long. Per germline, CDR1 SGHRS and CDR2 YFSETQ. The V and J ends lost 0 bases and 9 bases, in that order; junction bases with no gene match: 5. The full variable domain, rest sourced from reference TRBV5-1 and TRBJ2-1, is KAGVTQTPRYLIKTRGQQVTLSCSPISGHRSVSWYQQTPGQGLQFLFEYFSETQRNKGNFPGRFSGRQFSNSRSEMNVSTLELGDSALYLCASSLVAGGSEQFFGPGTRLTVL.

This chain joins TRBV9 and TRBJ2-1, with D possibly being TRBD2 (6 bases). Germline CDR1 and CDR2: SGDLS and YYNGEE. The CDR3 loop spans 14 amino acids. Deletions cut 2 bases from V and 3 bases from J, with 9 bases between. CDR3: CASSVGLGYNEQFF. In DNA, the CDR3 is TGTGCCAGCAGCGTGGGACTGGGCTACAATGAGCAGTTCTTC.